A selection of T cell receptor beta chains follows, all from one sample in a study of blood T cell repertoires in COVID-19. Some clones are missing from TCRdb's copy, which holds only in-frame ones; the method was immunoSEQ multiplex PCR. The sample yields some 230,000 clones, approximately 80% seen once. The sample taken for sequencing was PBMCs or T cells enriched from blood (not recorded which). Receptors were obtained from a woman in her forties with acute COVID-19. Both conserved end residues are part of each CDR3. A D gene is named only where the DNA matches it firmly. The size field is filled for only some rows; it gives once, few, many or a size class.

TRBJ2-7 | . | TRBV11-2 | . | TGTGCCAGCAGCTTCGCTCTAGGAGGAGGCCCTCGGGAGCAGTACTTC | CASSFALGGGPREQYF
TRBJ1-4 | . | TRBV21-1 | . | TGTGCCAGCGCCCTACCCGGGCCGGGACACCCTAATGAAAAACTGTTTTTT | CASALPGPGHPNEKLFF
TRBJ2-1 | TRBD2 | TRBV30 | . | TGTGCCTGGAGTCGGGGCTGGGGGACTAGCGGCGGCAATGAGCAGTTCTTC | CAWSRGWGTSGGNEQFF
TRBJ2-3 | TRBD2 | TRBV27 | once | TGTGCCAGCAGTCTTTCGACGGGACTAGCGGGAACAGATACGCAGTATTTT | CASSLSTGLAGTDTQYF
TRBJ1-5 | . | TRBV7-2 | . | TGTGCCAGCAGCCAGACCTGGGGCGGGGGCAATCAGCCCCAGCATTTT | CASSQTWGGGNQPQHF
TRBJ2-7 | TRBD1 | TRBV13 | . | TGTGCCAGCAGGCAAACAGGGGGCGCCTACGAGCAGTACTTC | CASRQTGGAYEQYF
TRBJ1-4 | . | TRBV30 | . | TGTGCCTGGGGATCTCGGACTAATGAAAAACTGTTTTTT | CAWGSRTNEKLFF
TRBJ2-3 | TRBD2 | TRBV27 | . | TGTGCCAGCAGTTTAGCGGGAGGGCCAAATACGCAGTATTTT | CASSLAGGPNTQYF
TRBJ1-1 | TRBD1 | TRBV19 | . | TGTGCCAGTAGCCTTAGGGGGCTGGCTGAAGCTTTCTTT | CASSLRGLAEAFF
TRBJ2-3 | TRBD2 | TRBV5-5 | once | TGTGCCAGCAGCCCCAAAACCGCGTCCCCTAGCGGGGGCACATATACGCAGTATTTT | CASSPKTASPSGGTYTQYF
TRBJ1-3 | . | TRBV5-6 | . | TGTGCCAGCAGCGAATGGAGGGACACCATATATTTT | CASSEWRDTIYF
TRBJ2-1 | TRBD2 | TRBV9 | . | TGTGCCAGCAGCGTAGGGACTAGCGGGGGGGCCGATGAGCAGTTCTTC | CASSVGTSGGADEQFF
TRBJ2-7 | TRBD1 | TRBV5-1 | . | TGCGCCAGCAGCTTGGTAGGGACAGGATCTTACGAGCAGTACTTC | CASSLVGTGSYEQYF
TRBJ1-1 | . | TRBV6-5 | . | TGTGCCAGCACGATCGGCGGGGGGAACACTGAAGCTTTCTTT | CASTIGGGNTEAFF
TRBJ1-2 | . | TRBV20-1 | . | TGCAGTGTGGTACAGAACTATGGCTACACCTTC | CSVVQNYGYTF
TRBJ2-3 | . | TRBV12-1 | . | TGTGCCAGCAGCTTCCCTGGGACTGGGGATATAAATACGCAGTATTTT | CASSFPGTGDINTQYF
TRBJ2-1 | . | TRBV4-1 | . | TGCGCCAGCAGCCCCCCGACTTTCAATGAGCAGTTCTTC | CASSPPTFNEQFF
TRBJ1-2 | TRBD1 | TRBV7-2 | . | TGTGCCAGCAGCCTCGGACAGGGGGAATATGGCTACACCTTC | CASSLGQGEYGYTF
TRBJ1-1 | . | TRBV30 | . | TGTGCCTCGAAGTCGGTAGGGGGCACTGAAGCTTTCTTT | CASKSVGGTEAFF
TRBJ1-2 | TRBD1 | TRBV3-1/TRBV3-2 | few | TGTGCCAGCAGCCAATTCCCGGGACAGGGGGCCTATGGCTACACCTTC | CASSQFPGQGAYGYTF
TRBJ2-5 | . | TRBV6-2/TRBV6-3 | . | TGTGCCAGCAGTCGGGGTCTTGAGACCCAGTACTTC | CASSRGLETQYF
TRBJ2-2 | . | TRBV5-4 | . | TGTGCCAGCAGTCAGGACTTGACCGGGGAGCTGTTTTTT | CASSQDLTGELFF
TRBJ2-1 | TRBD2 | TRBV7-2 | . | TGTGCCAGCAGCTCCTTTCGGGAGGGAAATGAGCAGTTCTTC | CASSSFREGNEQFF
TRBJ2-1 | TRBD2 | TRBV11-1 | . | TGTGCCAGCAGCTTAGGCCTAGCGGGGAGGAATGAGCAGTTCTTC | CASSLGLAGRNEQFF
TRBJ1-1 | . | TRBV7-9 | . | TGTGCCAGCAGCCCTCCAGGGGTGAACACTGAAGCTTTCTTT | CASSPPGVNTEAFF
TRBJ2-1 | TRBD2 | TRBV27 | few | TGTGCCAGCAGTCCGGGACTAGGAACCTACAATGAGCAGTTCTTC | CASSPGLGTYNEQFF
TRBJ2-5 | TRBD2 | TRBV11-1 | . | TGTGCCAGCAGCTTATACGCGGGAGTGGAGACCCAGTACTTC | CASSLYAGVETQYF
TRBJ2-1 | . | TRBV6-5 | . | TGTGCCAGCATGTTGTCGGACTATGGGTTGAATGAGCAGTTCTTC | CASMLSDYGLNEQFF
TRBJ2-1 | TRBD1 | TRBV7-3 | few | TGTGCCAGCAGCTCGACAGGGCCGTACAATGAGCAGTTCTTC | CASSSTGPYNEQFF
TRBJ1-5 | . | TRBV4-1 | . | TGCGCCAGCAGCCAAGATGTTCGGGGAACAAATCAGCCCCAGCATTTT | CASSQDVRGTNQPQHF
TRBJ1-6 | . | TRBV7-2 | . | TGTGCCAGCAGCTTAGTTCTGGGGGCAGGTTCACCCCTCCACTTT | CASSLVLGAGSPLHF
TRBJ1-5 | . | TRBV28 | . | TGTGCCAGCAGTGAAACCCCCCTAAATCAGCCCCAGCATTTT | CASSETPLNQPQHF
TRBJ1-5 | . | TRBV30 | . | TGTGCCTGGTCTCAGGGTGCAGGTCAGCCCCAGCATTTT | CAWSQGAGQPQHF
TRBJ2-7 | TRBD1 | TRBV19 | once | TGTGCCAGTAGTATGGGGACAGGGTTACACTACGAGCAGTACTTC | CASSMGTGLHYEQYF
TRBJ2-7 | TRBD2 | TRBV4-1 | . | TGCGCCAGCAGCCAAAGCGGGACGAACTCCTACGAGCAGTACTTC | CASSQSGTNSYEQYF
TRBJ2-6 | TRBD1 | TRBV30 | . | TGTGCCTGGGGACAGGGTGGTGGGGCCAACGTCCTGACTTTC | CAWGQGGGANVLTF
TRBJ1-5 | TRBD1 | TRBV28 | once | TGTGCCAGCAGTTACCCGGGACAGGGGTCCTTCAATCAGCCCCAGCATTTT | CASSYPGQGSFNQPQHF
TRBJ1-1 | . | TRBV3-1/TRBV3-2 | once | TGTGCCAGCAGCCAAGTGGCCACCATGAACACTGAAGCTTTCTTT | CASSQVATMNTEAFF
TRBJ2-3 | . | TRBV2 | . | TGTGCCAGCAAGAGAGATACGCAGTATTTT | CASKRDTQYF
TRBJ2-4 | . | TRBV29-1 | . | TGCAGCGTTGAAGAGCGGATCTCCGGGACTGGAAACATTCAGTACTTC | CSVEERISGTGNIQYF
TRBJ1-1 | . | TRBV4-3 | once | TGCGCCAGCAGCCAGGATTCGGACACGTTGAACACTGAAGCTTTCTTT | CASSQDSDTLNTEAFF
TRBJ1-2 | . | TRBV5-5 | . | TGTGCCAGCAGCCCCGGGTCTAGCTATGGCTACACCTTC | CASSPGSSYGYTF
TRBJ2-1 | TRBD2 | TRBV7-6 | . | TGTGCCAGCAGCTACGGGACTAGCGGGAGGGCTTCGCAGTTCTTC | CASSYGTSGRASQFF
TRBJ2-7 | TRBD1 | TRBV19 | once | TGTGCCAGTAGTTCGAAAGGACAGGTTGGTAGTAGTAACGAGCAGTACTTC | CASSSKGQVGSSNEQYF
TRBJ2-5 | . | TRBV5-6 | . | TGTGCCAGCTCGACTTACCAAGAGACCCAGTACTTC | CASSTYQETQYF
TRBJ2-1 | . | TRBV28 | . | TGTGCCAGCAGCGCGGGGTCAGCGGCCTCCTACAATGAGCAGTTCTTC | CASSAGSAASYNEQFF
TRBJ2-7 | TRBD2 | TRBV28 | . | TGTGCCAGCCATATGGGGCTAGCGGAGCTAAGGGTGTACGAGCAGTACTTC | CASHMGLAELRVYEQYF
TRBJ1-2 | . | TRBV5-6 | . | TGTGCCAGCAGCTTCAGGGACGACCTAAATGGGGGCCCGGGCTACACCTTC | CASSFRDDLNGGPGYTF
TRBJ1-2 | . | TRBV12-3/TRBV12-4 | few | TGTGCCAGCAGTTTGAGGGGGTATGGCTACACCTTC | CASSLRGYGYTF